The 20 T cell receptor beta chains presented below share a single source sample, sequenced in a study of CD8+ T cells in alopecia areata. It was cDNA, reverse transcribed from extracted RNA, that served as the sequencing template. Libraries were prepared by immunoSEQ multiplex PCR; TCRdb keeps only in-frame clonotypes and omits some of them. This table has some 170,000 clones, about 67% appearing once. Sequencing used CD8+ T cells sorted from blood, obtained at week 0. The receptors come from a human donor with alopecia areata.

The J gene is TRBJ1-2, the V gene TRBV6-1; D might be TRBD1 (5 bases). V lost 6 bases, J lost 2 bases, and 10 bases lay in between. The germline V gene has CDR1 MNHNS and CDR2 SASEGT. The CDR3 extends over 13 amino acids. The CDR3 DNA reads TGTGCCAGCAGACCCGACAGAAACTATGGCTACACCTTC. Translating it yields CASRPDRNYGYTF.

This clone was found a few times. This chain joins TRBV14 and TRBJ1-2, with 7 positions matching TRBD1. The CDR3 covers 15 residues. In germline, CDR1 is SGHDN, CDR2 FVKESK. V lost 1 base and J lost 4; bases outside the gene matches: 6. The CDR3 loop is CASSQAATGSYGYTF. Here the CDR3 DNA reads TGTGCCAGCAGCCAAGCGGCGACAGGGAGCTATGGCTACACCTTC.

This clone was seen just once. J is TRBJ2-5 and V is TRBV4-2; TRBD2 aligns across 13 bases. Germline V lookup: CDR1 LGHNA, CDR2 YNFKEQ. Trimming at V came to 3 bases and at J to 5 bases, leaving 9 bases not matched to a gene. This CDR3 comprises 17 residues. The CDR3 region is CASSQGTSGEIWETQYF. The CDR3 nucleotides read TGTGCCAGCAGCCAGGGGACTAGCGGGGAGATCTGGGAGACCCAGTACTTC.

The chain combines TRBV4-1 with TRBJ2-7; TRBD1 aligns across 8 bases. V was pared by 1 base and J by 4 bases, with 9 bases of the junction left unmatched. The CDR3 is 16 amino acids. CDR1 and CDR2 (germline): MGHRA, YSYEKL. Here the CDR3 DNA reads TGCGCCAGCAGCCAAGCCCTCCAGGGGGCTGGTTACGAGCAGTACTTC. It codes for CASSQALQGAGYEQYF.

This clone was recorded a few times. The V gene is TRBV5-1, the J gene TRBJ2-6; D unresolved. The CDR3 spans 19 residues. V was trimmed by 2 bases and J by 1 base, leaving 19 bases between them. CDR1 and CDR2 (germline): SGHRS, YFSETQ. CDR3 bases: TGCGCCAGCAGCTTTGTTAACCACCTGATTGGGTCTGGGGCCAACGTCCTGACTTTC. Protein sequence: CASSFVNHLIGSGANVLTF.

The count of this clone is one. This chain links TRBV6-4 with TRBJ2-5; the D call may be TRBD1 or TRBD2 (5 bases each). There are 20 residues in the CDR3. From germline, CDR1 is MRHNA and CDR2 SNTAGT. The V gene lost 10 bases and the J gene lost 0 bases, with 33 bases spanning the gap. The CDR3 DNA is TGTGCCACCAGGAGAATGTGGGACGGGGTTGGCCCCCGGGACCAAGAGACCCAGTACTTC. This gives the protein CATRRMWDGVGPRDQETQYF.

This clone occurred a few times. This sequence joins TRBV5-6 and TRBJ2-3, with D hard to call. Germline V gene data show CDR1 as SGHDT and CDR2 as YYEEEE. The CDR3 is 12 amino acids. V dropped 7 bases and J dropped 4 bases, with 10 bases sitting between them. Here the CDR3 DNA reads TGTGCCAGCGACTGGCTGGCAGATACGCAGTATTTT. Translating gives CASDWLADTQYF.

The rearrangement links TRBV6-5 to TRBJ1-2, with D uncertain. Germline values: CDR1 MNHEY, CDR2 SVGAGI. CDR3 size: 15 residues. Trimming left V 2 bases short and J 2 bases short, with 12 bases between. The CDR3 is CASSYGGGGNYGYTF. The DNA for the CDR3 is TGTGCCAGCAGTTACGGAGGTGGAGGGAACTATGGCTACACCTTC.

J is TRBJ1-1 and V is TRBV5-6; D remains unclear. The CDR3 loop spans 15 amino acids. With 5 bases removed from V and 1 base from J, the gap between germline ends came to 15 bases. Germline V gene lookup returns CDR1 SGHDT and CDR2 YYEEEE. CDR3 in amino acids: CASRQFGQRNTEAFF. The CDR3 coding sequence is TGTGCCAGCAGGCAGTTTGGGCAGCGGAACACTGAAGCTTTCTTT. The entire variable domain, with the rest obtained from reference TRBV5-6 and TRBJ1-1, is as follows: DAGVTQSPTHLIKTRGQQVTLRCSPKSGHDTVSWYQQALGQGPQFIFQYYEEEERQRGNFPDRFSGHQFPNYSSELNVNALLLGDSALYLCASRQFGQRNTEAFFGQGTRLTVV.

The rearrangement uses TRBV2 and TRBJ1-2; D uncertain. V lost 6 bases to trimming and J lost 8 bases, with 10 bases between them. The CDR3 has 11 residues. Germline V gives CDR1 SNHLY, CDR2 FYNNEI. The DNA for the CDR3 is TGTGCCAGCAGATACGAGAGGGGCTACACCTTC. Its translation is CASRYERGYTF.

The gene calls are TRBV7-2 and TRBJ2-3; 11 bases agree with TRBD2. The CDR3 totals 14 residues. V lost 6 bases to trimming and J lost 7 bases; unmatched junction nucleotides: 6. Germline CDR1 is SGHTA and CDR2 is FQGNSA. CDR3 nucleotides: TGTGCCAGCAGGGACACTAGCGGGAGAAATACGCAGTATTTT. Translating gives CASRDTSGRNTQYF. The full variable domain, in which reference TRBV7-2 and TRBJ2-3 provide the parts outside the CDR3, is GAGVSQSPSNKVTEKGKDVELRCDPISGHTALYWYRQSLGQGLEFLIYFQGNSAPDKSGLPSDRFSAERTGGSVSTLTIQRTQQEDSAVYLCASRDTSGRNTQYFGPGTRLTVL.

The CDR3 nucleotides read TGTGCCAGCAGGCAGGACGCCAGCTCCTACAATGAGCAGTTCTTC. The encoded protein is CASRQDASSYNEQFF. The chain joins TRBV2 to TRBJ2-1; D gene unclear. CDR3 length: 15 residues. V lost 6 bases, J lost 0 bases, and 12 bases lay in between. Germline V gene sequence: CDR1 SNHLY, CDR2 FYNNEI.

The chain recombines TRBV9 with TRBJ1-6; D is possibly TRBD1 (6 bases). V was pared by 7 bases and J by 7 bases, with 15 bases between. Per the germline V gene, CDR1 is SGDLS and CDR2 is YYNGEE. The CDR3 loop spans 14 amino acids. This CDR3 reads CASGGGAMNSPLHF. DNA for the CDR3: TGTGCCAGCGGAGGGGGGGCCATGAATTCACCCCTCCACTTT.

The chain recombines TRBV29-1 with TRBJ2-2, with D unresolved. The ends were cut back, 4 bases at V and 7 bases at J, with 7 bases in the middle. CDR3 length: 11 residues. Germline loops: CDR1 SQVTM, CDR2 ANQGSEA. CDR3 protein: CSVVAVGELFF. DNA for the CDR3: TGCAGCGTTGTAGCAGTCGGGGAGCTGTTTTTT.

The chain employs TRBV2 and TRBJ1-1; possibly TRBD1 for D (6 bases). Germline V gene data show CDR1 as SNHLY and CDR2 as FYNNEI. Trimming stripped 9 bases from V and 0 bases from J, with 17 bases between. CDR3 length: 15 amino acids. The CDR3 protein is CASRTATSMNTEAFF. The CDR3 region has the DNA TGTGCCAGTCGGACAGCGACAAGTATGAACACTGAAGCTTTCTTT.

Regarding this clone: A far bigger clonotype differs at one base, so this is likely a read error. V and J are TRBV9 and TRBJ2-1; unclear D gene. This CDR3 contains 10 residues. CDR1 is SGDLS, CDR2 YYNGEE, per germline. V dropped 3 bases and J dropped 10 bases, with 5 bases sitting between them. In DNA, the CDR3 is TGTGCCAGCAGCGCCACCGAGCAGTTCTTC. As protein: CASSATEQFF. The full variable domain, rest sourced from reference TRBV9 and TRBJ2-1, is DSGVTQTPKHLITATGQRVTLRCSPRSGDLSVYWYQQSLDQGLQFLIQYYNGEERAKGNILERFSAQQFPDLHSELNLSSLELGDSALYFCASSATEQFFGPGTRLTVL.

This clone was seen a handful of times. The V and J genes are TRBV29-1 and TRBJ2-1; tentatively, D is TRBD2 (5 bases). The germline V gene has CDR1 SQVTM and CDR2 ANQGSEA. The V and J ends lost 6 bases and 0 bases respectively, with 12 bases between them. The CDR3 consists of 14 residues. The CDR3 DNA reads TGCAGCGTCTCCACGGGAAGCTCCTACAATGAGCAGTTCTTC. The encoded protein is CSVSTGSSYNEQFF.

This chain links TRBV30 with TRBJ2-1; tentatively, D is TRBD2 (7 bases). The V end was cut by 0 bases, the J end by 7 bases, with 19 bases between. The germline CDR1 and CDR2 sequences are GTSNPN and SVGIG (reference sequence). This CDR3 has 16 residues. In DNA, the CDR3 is TGTGCCTGGAGTGTACTCGGAGGGGGGGCCATAAATGAGCAGTTCTTC. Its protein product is CAWSVLGGGAINEQFF.

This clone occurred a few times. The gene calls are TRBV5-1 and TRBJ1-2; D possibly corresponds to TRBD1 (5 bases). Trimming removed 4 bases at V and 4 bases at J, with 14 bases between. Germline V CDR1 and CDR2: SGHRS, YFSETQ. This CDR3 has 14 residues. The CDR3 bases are TGCGCCAGCAGCCCGCTCCGGGACGGCTATGGCTACACCTTC. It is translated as CASSPLRDGYGYTF.

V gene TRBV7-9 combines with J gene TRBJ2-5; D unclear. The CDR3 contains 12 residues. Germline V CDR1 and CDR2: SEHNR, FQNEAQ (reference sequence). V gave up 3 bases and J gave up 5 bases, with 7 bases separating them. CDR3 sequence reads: CASSLPRETQYF. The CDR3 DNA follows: TGTGCCAGCAGCTTGCCGAGGGAGACCCAGTACTTC.